This TCR beta chain came from a study of cytomegalovirus exposure and HLA in healthy donors. The PCR made use of 60 Vbeta and 13 Jbeta primers. Profiled with immunoSEQ multiplex PCR; TCRdb holds only in-frame clones, not every one. The sample has 100,000 to 150,000 clones, roughly three fifths seen once. The sequence was obtained from a man younger than 35 in good health and CMV-seronegative. Sequenced material: PBMCs.

The CDR3 DNA sequence: TGTGCCTGGAGTGTTGTTGGCAGCGGGAGAAAAAACATTCAGTACTTC. Translating it yields CAWSVVGSGRKNIQYF. This rearrangement joins TRBV30 to TRBJ2-4; TRBD2 matches at 8 bases. The V gene's germline CDR1 is GTSNPN and CDR2 SVGIG (reference sequence). Trimming took 0 bases from V and 4 from J; bases not matched to a gene: 8. The CDR3 has 16 amino acids.